The clone carrying this T cell receptor (beta chain) appeared once. TCRdb's copy holds only in-frame clones and misses some; the assay was immunoSEQ multiplex PCR. This table has 30,000 or so clones, over 75% appearing once. The data are from a study of a mutant IDH1 vaccine in newly diagnosed glioma. Specified time point: baseline, week 1 (first vaccination visit). Treatment given: pre-vaccination baseline after standard-of-care therapy. This specimen was PBMCs, taken from a glioma patient treated with radiotherapy, temozolomide or both. This receptor was obtained from a man younger than 45 with glioma.

The DNA for the CDR3 is TGTGCCTGGAGTTCCTCGACAGGGTTAGAGCAGTACTTC. Its translation is CAWSSSTGLEQYF. The rearrangement uses TRBV30 and TRBJ2-7, with 7 bases lining up with TRBD1. This CDR3 spans 13 amino acids. The J segment lost 7 bases and the V segment lost 2 bases, leaving 8 bases of the junction unmatched. Germline CDR1 GTSNPN, CDR2 SVGIG (reference sequence).